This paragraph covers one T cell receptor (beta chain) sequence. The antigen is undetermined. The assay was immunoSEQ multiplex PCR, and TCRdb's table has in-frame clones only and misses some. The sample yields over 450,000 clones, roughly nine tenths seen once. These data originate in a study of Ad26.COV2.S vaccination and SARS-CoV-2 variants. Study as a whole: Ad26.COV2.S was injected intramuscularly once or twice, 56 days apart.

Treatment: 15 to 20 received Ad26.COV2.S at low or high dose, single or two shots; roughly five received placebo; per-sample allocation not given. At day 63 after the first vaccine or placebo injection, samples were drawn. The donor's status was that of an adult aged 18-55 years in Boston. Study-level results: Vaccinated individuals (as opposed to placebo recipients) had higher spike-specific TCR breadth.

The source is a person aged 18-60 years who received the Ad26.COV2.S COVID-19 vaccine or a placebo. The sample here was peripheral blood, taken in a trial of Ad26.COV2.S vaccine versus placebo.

The CDR3 region has the DNA TGTGCCAGCTCACCGGAGGGAAATAGCAATCAGCCCCAGCATTTT. It encodes CASSPEGNSNQPQHF. This chain connects TRBV18 to TRBJ1-5; D call uncertain. The germline CDR1 and CDR2 sequences are KGHSH and LQKENI. This CDR3 is 15 amino acids long. Deletions cut 3 bases from V and 0 bases from J, with 9 bases between.